Listed below are T cell receptor beta chains from one sample, sequenced in a study of T cell clonotyping in hematopoietic cell transplantation. Assay used: immunoSEQ multiplex PCR; TCRdb lists only in-frame clones, some missing. The table includes tens of thousands of clones, around 96% detected once. The sequencing used peripheral blood mononuclear cells, collected before stem cell transplant. These receptors were obtained from a woman in her fifties or sixties with acute myeloid leukemia. Some clones in this sample may be carry-over from other donors' samples. The CDR3 runs from the conserved cysteine through the conserved F or W. The D gene is left open where the match is weak. Clone size is given for some rows only: seen once, a few or many times, or a class if the clone is expanded.

j_gene,v_gene,abundance,d_gene,CDR3nt,CDR3aa
TRBJ2-2,TRBV7-2,.,.,TGTGCCAGCAGCTTAGATCCTGGTGCCGGGGAGCTGTTTTTT,CASSLDPGAGELFF
TRBJ1-2,TRBV7-2,.,.,TGTGCCAGCAGTCCACCCGGGGTTAACTATGGCTACACCTTC,CASSPPGVNYGYTF
TRBJ1-5,TRBV10-2,.,.,TGCGCCAGCACTATGACAGGAAGAAATCAGCCCCAGCATTTT,CASTMTGRNQPQHF
TRBJ1-1,TRBV4-1,.,.,TGCGCCAGCAGCGGAACGGCAGTGAACACTGAAGCTTTCTTT,CASSGTAVNTEAFF
TRBJ2-7,TRBV5-1,.,TRBD2,TGCGCCAGCAGCCTAGCGGGGGGGCGTTCCTACGAGCAGTACTTC,CASSLAGGRSYEQYF
TRBJ1-1,TRBV6-1,.,.,TGTGCCAGCAGCTCAGAAGGGGACACTGAAGCTTTCTTT,CASSSEGDTEAFF
TRBJ2-7,TRBV27,.,.,TGTGCCAGCAGTTTATCGCTACAGTCCTACGAGCAGTACTTC,CASSLSLQSYEQYF
TRBJ1-6,TRBV6-5,.,.,TGTGCCAGCAGAACCCCGACAGGAAACTCACCCCTCCACTTT,CASRTPTGNSPLHF
TRBJ2-6,TRBV11-2,.,TRBD1,TGTGCCAGCAGCTTGACAGGGGGAGGTATAGGCTCTGGGGCCAACGTCCTGACTTTC,CASSLTGGGIGSGANVLTF
TRBJ2-7,TRBV6-5,.,.,TGTGCCAGCGGAAGGGGACACACTGACGAGCAGTACTTC,CASGRGHTDEQYF
TRBJ1-2,TRBV10-1,once,TRBD1,TGCGCCAGCAGCCGCGGACAGGACTATGGCTACACCTTC,CASSRGQDYGYTF
TRBJ1-1,TRBV18,.,.,TGTGCCAGCTCACCAGAGAACACTGAAGCTTTCTTT,CASSPENTEAFF
TRBJ2-3,TRBV7-9,.,.,TGTGCCAGCAGCGTAGGTTTGAGTGTCGGTAAAGATACGCAGTATTTT,CASSVGLSVGKDTQYF
TRBJ2-3,TRBV29-1,.,.,TGCAGCGTTATGGGCACACCAGTGGGAACAGATACGCAGTATTTT,CSVMGTPVGTDTQYF
TRBJ1-6,TRBV2,.,.,TGTGCCAGCAGTGGACAGGTTAATTCACCCCTCCACTTT,CASSGQVNSPLHF
TRBJ1-4,TRBV6-1,.,.,TGTGCCAGCAGGGCGGGGCGGACTAATGAAAAACTGTTTTTT,CASRAGRTNEKLFF
TRBJ2-3,TRBV11-1,once,.,TGTGCCAGCAGCTTAGGTCTCACAGATACGCAGTATTTT,CASSLGLTDTQYF
TRBJ2-7,TRBV2,.,.,TGTGCCAGCCGGGACACGTCCTACGAGCAGTACTTC,CASRDTSYEQYF
TRBJ2-7,TRBV19,once,TRBD1,TGTGCCAGTAGTTTCCCCGGACAGGGACCTTCCTACGAGCAGTACTTC,CASSFPGQGPSYEQYF
TRBJ2-7,TRBV28,.,.,TGTGCCAGCCGGGACACCTCCTACGAGCAGTACTTC,CASRDTSYEQYF